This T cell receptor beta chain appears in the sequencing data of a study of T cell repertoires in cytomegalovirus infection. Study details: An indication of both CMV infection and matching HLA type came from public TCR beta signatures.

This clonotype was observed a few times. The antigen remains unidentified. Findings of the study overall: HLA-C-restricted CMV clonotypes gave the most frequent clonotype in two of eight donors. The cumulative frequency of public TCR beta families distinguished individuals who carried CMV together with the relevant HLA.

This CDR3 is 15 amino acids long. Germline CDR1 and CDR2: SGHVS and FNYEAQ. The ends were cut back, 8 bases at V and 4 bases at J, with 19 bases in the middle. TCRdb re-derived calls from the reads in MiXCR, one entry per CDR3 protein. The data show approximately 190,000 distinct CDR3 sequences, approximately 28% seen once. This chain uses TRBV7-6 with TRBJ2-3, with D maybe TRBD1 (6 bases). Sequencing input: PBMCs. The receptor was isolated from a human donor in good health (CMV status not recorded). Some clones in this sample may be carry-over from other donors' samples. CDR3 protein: CASRGGTGNPDTQYF. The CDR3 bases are TGTGCCAGCCGCGGTGGAACAGGGAATCCAGATACGCAGTATTTT.